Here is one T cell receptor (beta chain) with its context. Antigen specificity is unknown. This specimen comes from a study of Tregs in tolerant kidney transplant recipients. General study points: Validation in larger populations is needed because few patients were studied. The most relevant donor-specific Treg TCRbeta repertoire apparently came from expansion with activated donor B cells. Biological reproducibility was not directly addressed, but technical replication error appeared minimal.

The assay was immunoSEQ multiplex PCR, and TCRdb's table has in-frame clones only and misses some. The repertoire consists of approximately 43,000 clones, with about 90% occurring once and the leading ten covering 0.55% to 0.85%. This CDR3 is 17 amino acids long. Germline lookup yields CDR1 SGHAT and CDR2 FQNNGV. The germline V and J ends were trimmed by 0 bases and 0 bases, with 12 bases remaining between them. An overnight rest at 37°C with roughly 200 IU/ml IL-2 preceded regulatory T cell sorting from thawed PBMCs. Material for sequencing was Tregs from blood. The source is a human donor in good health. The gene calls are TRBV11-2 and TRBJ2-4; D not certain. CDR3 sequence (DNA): TGTGCCAGCAGCTTAGATCTCGGCAGGCGAGCCAAAAACATTCAGTACTTC. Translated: CASSLDLGRRAKNIQYF.